Here is one T cell receptor (beta chain) with its context. Its antigen remains unidentified. V lost 2 bases, J lost 1 base, and 12 bases lay in between. CDR1 and CDR2 from the germline V gene are MDHEN and SYDVKM. The CDR3 has 16 residues. Each PCR replicate from the sorted subsets contained about 200 ng DNA, which is tens of thousands of T cell genomes. Assay: immunoSEQ multiplex PCR; the TCRdb copy retains only in-frame clones and omits some. Of 600,000 to 700,000 clones in the sample, around 78% were seen once. The sample is drawn from a study of shared clonotypes between healthy human individuals. The wider study: Donors had three CD4 naive, three CD4 memory, two CD8 naive and one CD8 memory plate apiece.

Study-wide findings and caveats: Clonotypes shared by all four donors outscored non-shared clonotypes in generation probability. Represented diversity (both genetic and exposure-history) was limited by the small number of donors.

Source material: memory CD4+ T cells sorted from blood. Subset defined: CD45RA-negative fraction. The rearrangement links TRBV28 to TRBJ1-5, with D uncertain. The sequence came from a woman in her twenties or thirties in good health. CDR3 bases: TGTGCCAGCAGTTTAAGTCCCGGAGCCAGCAATCAGCCCCAGCATTTT. Its protein product is CASSLSPGASNQPQHF.